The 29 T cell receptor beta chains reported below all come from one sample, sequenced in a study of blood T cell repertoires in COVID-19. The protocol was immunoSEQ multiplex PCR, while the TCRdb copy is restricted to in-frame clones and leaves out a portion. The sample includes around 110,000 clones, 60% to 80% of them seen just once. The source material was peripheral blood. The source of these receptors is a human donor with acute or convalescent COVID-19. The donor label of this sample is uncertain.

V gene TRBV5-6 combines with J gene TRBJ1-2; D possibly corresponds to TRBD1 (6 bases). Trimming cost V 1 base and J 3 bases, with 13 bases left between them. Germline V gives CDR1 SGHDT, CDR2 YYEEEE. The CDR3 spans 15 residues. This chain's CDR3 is CASSLTGSYDYGYTF. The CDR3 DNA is TGTGCCAGCAGCTTGACAGGGTCTTATGACTATGGCTACACCTTC.

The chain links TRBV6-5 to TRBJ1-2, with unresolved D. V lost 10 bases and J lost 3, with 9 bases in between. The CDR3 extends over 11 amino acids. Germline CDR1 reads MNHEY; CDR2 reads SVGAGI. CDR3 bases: TGTGCCACCCGGAGGGACTATGGCTACACCTTC. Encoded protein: CATRRDYGYTF.

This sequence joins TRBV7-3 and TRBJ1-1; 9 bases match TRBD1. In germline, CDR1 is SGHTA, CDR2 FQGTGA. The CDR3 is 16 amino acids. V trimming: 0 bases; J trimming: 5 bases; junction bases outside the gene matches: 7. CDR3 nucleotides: TGTGCCAGCAGCTTAACAGTAGGGACAGGGAGGACTGAAGCTTTCTTT. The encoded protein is CASSLTVGTGRTEAFF.

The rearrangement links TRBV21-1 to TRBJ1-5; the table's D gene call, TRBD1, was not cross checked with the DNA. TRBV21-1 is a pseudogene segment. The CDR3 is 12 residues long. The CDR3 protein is CARGTGNQPQHF. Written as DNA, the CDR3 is TGTGCCAGGGGGACAGGAAATCAGCCCCAGCATTTT.

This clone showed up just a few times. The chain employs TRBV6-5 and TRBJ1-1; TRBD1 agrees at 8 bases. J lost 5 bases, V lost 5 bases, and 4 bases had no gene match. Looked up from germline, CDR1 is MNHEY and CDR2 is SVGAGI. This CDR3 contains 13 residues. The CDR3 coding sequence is TGTGCCAGCAGTACCGGACAGGGTACTGAAGCTTTCTTT. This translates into CASSTGQGTEAFF.

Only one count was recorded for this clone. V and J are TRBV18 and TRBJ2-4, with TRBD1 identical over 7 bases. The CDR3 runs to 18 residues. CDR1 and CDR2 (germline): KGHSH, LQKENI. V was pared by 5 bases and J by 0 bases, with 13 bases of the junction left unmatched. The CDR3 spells CASSSGDRDRLAKNIQYF. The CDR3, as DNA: TGTGCCAGCTCATCAGGGGATAGGGACAGACTAGCCAAAAACATTCAGTACTTC.

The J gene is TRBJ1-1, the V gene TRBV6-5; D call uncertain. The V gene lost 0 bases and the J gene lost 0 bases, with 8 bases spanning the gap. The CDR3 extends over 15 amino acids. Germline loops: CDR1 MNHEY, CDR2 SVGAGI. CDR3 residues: CASSYSTQVNTEAFF. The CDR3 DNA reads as TGTGCCAGCAGTTACTCGACCCAGGTGAACACTGAAGCTTTCTTT.

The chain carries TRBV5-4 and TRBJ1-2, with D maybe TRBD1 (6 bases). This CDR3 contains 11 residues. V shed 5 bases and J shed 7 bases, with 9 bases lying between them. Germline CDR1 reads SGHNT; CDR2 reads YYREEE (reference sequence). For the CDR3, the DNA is TGTGCCAGCAGTCAAGGGGGTGGCTACACCTTC. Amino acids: CASSQGGGYTF. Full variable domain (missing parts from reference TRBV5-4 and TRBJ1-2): ETGVTQSPTHLIKTRGQQVTLRCSSQSGHNTVSWYQQALGQGPQFIFQYYREEENGRGNFPPRFSGLQFPNYSSELNVNALELDDSALYLCASSQGGGYTFGSGTRLTVV.

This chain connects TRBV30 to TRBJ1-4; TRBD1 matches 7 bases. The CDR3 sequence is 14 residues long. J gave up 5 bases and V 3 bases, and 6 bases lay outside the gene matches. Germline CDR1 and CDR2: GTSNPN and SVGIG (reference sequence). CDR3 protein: CAWSLGGQNEKLFF. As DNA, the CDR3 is TGTGCCTGGAGCCTAGGGGGACAGAATGAAAAACTGTTTTTT.

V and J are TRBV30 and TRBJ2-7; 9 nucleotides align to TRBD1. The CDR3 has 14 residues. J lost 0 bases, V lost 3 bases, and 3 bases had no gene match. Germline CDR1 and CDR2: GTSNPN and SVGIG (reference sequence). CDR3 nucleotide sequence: TGTGCCTGGAGCCGGGACAGGGACTCCTACGAGCAGTACGTC. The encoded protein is CAWSRDRDSYEQYV.

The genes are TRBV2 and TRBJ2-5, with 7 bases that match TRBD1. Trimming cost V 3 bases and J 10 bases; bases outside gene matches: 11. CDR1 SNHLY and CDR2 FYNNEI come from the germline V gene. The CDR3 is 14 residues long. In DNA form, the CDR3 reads TGTGCCAGCAGTGAGTGGGACAGACAAGATGGCCAGTACTTC. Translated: CASSEWDRQDGQYF.

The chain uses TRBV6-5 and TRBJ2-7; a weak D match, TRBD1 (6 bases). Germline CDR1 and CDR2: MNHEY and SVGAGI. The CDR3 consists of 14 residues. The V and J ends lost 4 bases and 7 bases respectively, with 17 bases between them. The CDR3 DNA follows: TGTGCCAGCAGTTCCCTACAGGGCGTCGGGGAGCAGTACTTC. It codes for CASSSLQGVGEQYF.

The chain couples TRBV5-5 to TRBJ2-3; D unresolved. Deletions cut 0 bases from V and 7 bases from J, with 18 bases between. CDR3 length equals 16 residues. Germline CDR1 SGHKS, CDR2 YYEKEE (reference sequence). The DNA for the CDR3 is TGTGCCAGCAGCTTGGCGACGGCGGCCTATATTCATACGCAGTATTTT. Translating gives CASSLATAAYIHTQYF. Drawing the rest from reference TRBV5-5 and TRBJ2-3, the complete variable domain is DAGVTQSPTHLIKTRGQQVTLRCSPISGHKSVSWYQQVLGQGPQFIFQYYEKEERGRGNFPDRFSARQFPNYSSELNVNALLLGDSALYLCASSLATAAYIHTQYFGPGTRLTVL.

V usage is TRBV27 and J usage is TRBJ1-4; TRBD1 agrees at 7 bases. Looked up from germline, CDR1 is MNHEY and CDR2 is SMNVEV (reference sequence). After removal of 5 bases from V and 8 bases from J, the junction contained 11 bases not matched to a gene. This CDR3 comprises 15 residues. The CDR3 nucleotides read TGTGCCAGCAGTCCCACAGGGGCAGTGGGGGAAAAACTGTTTTTT. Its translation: CASSPTGAVGEKLFF.

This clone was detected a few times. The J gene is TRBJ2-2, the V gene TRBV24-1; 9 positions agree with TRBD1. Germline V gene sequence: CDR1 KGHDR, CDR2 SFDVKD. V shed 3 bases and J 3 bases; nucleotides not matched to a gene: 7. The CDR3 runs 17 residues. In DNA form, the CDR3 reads TGTGCCACCAGTGATCCTACGACAGGGGGTTACACCGGGGAGCTGTTTTTT. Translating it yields CATSDPTTGGYTGELFF.

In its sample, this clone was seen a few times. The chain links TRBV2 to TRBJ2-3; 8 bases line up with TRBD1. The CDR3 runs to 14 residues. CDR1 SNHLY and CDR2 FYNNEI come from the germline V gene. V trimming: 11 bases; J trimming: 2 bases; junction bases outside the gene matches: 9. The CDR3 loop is CAPGGQEYTDTQYF. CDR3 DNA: TGTGCCCCCGGGGGACAGGAATACACAGATACGCAGTATTTT. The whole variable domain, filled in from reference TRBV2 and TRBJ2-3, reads EPEVTQTPSHQVTQMGQEVILRCVPISNHLYFYWYRQILGQKVEFLVSFYNNEISEKSEIFDDQFSVERPDGSNFTLKIRSTKLEDSAMYFCAPGGQEYTDTQYFGPGTRLTVL.

CDR3 coding DNA: TGTGCCACCAGTCCGTATAGCAATCAGCCCCAGCATTTT. Its protein is CATSPYSNQPQHF. This chain connects TRBV15 to TRBJ1-5; no clear D. Trimming cost V 6 bases and J 0 bases, with 6 bases left between them. Germline CDR1 is LNHNV and CDR2 is YYDKDF (reference sequence). There are 13 residues in the CDR3.

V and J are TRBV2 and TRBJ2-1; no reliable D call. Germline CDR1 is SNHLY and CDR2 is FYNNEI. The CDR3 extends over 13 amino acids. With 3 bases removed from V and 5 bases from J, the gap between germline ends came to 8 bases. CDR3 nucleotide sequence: TGTGCCAGCAGTGACGGCCGGGACAATGAGCAGTTCTTC. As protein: CASSDGRDNEQFF. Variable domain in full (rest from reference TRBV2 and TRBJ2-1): EPEVTQTPSHQVTQMGQEVILRCVPISNHLYFYWYRQILGQKVEFLVSFYNNEISEKSEIFDDQFSVERPDGSNFTLKIRSTKLEDSAMYFCASSDGRDNEQFFGPGTRLTVL.

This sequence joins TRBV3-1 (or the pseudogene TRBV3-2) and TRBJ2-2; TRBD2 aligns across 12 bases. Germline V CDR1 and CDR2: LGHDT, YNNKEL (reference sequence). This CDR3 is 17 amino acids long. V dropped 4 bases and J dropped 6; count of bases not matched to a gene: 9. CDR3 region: CASSRKLTSGGPGELFF. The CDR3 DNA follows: TGTGCCAGCAGCCGAAAGTTGACTAGCGGGGGACCCGGGGAGCTGTTTTTT.

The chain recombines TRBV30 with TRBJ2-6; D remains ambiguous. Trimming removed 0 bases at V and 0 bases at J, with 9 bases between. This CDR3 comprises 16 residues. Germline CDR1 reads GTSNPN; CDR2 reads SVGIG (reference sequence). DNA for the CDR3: TGTGCCTGGAGTGTACTTCTAGACTCTGGGGCCAACGTCCTGACTTTC. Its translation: CAWSVLLDSGANVLTF. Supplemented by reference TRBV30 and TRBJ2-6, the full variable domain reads SQTIHQWPATLVQPVGSPLSLECTVEGTSNPNLYWYRQAAGRGLQLLFYSVGIGQISSEVPQNLSASRPQDRQFILSSKKLLLSDSGFYLCAWSVLLDSGANVLTFGAGSRLTVL.

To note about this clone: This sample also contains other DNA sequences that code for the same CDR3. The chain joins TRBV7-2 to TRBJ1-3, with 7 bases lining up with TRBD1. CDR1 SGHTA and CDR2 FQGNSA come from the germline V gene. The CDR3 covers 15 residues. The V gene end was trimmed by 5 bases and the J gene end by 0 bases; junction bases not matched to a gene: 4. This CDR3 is CASSGRDSSGNTIYF. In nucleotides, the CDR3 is TGTGCCAGCAGCGGCCGGGACAGCTCTGGAAACACCATATATTTT.

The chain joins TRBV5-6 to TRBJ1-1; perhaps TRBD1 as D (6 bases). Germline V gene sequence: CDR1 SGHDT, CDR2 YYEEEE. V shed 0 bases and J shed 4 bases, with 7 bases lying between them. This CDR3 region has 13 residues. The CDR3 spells CASSLGTVTEAFF. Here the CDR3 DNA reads TGTGCCAGCAGCTTGGGGACAGTCACTGAAGCTTTCTTT.

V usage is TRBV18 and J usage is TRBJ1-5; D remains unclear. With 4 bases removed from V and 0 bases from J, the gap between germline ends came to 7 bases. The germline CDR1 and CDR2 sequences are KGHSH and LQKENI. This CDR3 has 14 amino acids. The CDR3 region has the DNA TGTGCCAGCTCACGAGGTGATAGCAATCAGCCCCAGCATTTT. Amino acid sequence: CASSRGDSNQPQHF.

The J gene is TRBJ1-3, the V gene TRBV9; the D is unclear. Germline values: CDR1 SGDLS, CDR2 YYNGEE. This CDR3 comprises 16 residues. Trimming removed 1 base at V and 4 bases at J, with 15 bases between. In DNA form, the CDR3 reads TGTGCCAGCAGCGTACGAGGAGGGAATAAGGGAAACACCATATATTTT. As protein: CASSVRGGNKGNTIYF.

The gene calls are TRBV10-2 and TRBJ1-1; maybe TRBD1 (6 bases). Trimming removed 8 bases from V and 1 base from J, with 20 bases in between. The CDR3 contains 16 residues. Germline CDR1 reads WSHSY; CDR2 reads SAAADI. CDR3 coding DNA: TGCGCCAGCTGCCAGGGGAGCTTCAGGAGGAACACTGAAGCTTTCTTT. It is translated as CASCQGSFRRNTEAFF.

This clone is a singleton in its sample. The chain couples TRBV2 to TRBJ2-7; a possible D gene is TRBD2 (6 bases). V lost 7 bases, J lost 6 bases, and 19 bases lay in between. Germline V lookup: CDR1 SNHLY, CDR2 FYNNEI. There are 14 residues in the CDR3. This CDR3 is CASTRTREVGEQYF. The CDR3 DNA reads TGTGCCAGCACCCGGACAAGGGAGGTAGGCGAGCAGTACTTC.

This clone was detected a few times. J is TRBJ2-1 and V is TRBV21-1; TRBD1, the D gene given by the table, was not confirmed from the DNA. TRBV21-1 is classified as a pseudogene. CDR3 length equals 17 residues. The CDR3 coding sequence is TGTGCCAGCAACCGCCGGGACAGGGGGCGAAAATACAATGAGCAGTTCTTC. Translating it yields CASNRRDRGRKYNEQFF.

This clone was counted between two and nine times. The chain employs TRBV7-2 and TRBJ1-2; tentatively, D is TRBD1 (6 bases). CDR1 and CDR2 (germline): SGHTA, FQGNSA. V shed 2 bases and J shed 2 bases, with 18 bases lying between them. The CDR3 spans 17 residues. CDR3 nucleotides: TGTGCCAGCAGCTTACGGACCCAGGGGTATACCAACTATGGCTACACCTTC. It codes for CASSLRTQGYTNYGYTF. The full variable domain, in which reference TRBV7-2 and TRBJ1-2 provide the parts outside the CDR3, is GAGVSQSPSNKVTEKGKDVELRCDPISGHTALYWYRQSLGQGLEFLIYFQGNSAPDKSGLPSDRFSAERTGGSVSTLTIQRTQQEDSAVYLCASSLRTQGYTNYGYTFGSGTRLTVV.

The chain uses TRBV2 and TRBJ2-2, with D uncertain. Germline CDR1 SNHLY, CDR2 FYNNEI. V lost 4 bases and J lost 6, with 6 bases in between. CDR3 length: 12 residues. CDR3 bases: TGTGCCAGCAGTGTCGAGCCCGGGGAGCTGTTTTTT. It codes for CASSVEPGELFF.